Here is one T cell receptor (beta chain) with its context. Its antigen has not been determined. Base qualities were left out, and no much larger clone turns up one base away. RNA was extracted using the RNeasy kit, and roughly 0.5 to 1 ug of the RNA was reverse transcribed with random hexamers. The immunoSEQ multiplex PCR assay, covering 54 Vbeta and 13 Jbeta segments, was used to amplify TCR beta CDR3 regions. PCR amplification bias was corrected by using a synthetic template baseline for primer optimization and computational correction. In the authors' own workflow: Reads were annotated to V, D and J genes according to IMGT and were analyzed with immunoSEQ Analyzer, with only productive sequences retained. Clonality was computed as one minus Shannon entropy normalized by log2 of the number of productive unique sequences. Public and private clones were assessed among the 100 most prevalent clones of each patient and control. Clones were defined as Susac-specific when absent from the healthy and MS cohorts, from approximately 1,100 published viral clones and from other ImmuneACCESS disease sequences. Through fastp at Q25 and MiXCR, TCRdb rebuilt clones from the public reads, retaining in-frame beta chains. When rows share a CDR3 protein, they turn into one entry using the most common DNA and genes. TCRdb's processing, not the authors' own work, is the source of the V and J calls. This sample is represented by about 84,000 distinct CDR3 sequences; roughly 95% of them were singletons. The ten most abundant clones make up approximately 0.39% of the sample.

This sample was included in a study of CD8 T cells in Susac syndrome (dated by TCRdb to between 2017 and 2020). Regarding the complete study: Of the Susac syndrome patients who were sequenced, roughly 6 had clinically active disease and roughly 8 were in clinical remission. At the time of blood withdrawal, Susac syndrome patients were either therapy-naive, taking corticosteroids (with some also receiving IVIg), or on IVIg alone. Repertoire sequencing was used to test whether CD8+ T cell activation and differentiation in Susac syndrome was antigen driven. CD8+ T cell repertoire clonality was compared between approximately 12 healthy donors, roughly 14 Susac syndrome patients and 15 multiple sclerosis patients. The paper's findings and limits, for the study overall: Over 15 and five Susac-specific public clones were found in the total CD8+ and CD8+ TEMRA repertoires, respectively. The TCR sequencing and HLA analysis was acknowledged to have included a relatively small number of individuals. Clonal expansion was seen in Susac syndrome CD8+ repertoires, peaking in CD8+ TEMRA cells and being greater in clinically active patients than in remitting ones.

The CDR3 has 14 amino acids, counting the end cysteine and phenylalanine. The sequence is cut down to CDR3 DNA, 42 bases in frame from base 1. Compared with germline, V lacks 4 bases and J lacks 3 bases; bases without a gene match: 4. The germline V gene (reference sequence) supplies CDR1 LGHDT and CDR2 YNNKEL. High-throughput TCR beta sequencing profiled peripheral blood CD8+ and CD4+ T cells from healthy donors, Susac syndrome patients and multiple sclerosis patients. The Susac syndrome patients fulfilled recently defined diagnostic criteria for definite or probable disease. CD8+ TEMRA cells were enriched by FACS, while bulk CD8+ and CD4+ T cells were purified by magnetic negative isolation. Blood was collected in EDTA tubes and processed within 24 hours, with PBMCs isolated through density gradient centrifugation. PBMCs intended for TCR sequencing were cryopreserved in liquid nitrogen and were subsequently thawed in a 37 degrees C water bath. The sorted or isolated CD4+, CD8+ and CD8+ TEMRA cells had a purity of 90% or higher.

The sample taken for sequencing was CD8+ T cells from PBMCs. In this chain, TRBV3-1 is recombined with TRBJ2-7, with 9 bases aligning to TRBD1. The TCR was taken from a human donor with Susac syndrome. The sequenced DNA is TGTGCCAGCAGCCCGGGACAGGGAAACTACGAGCAGTACTTC. Its product reads: CASSPGQGNYEQYF.